The 10 T cell receptor beta chains given below trace back to one sample, sequenced in a study of CD8 T cells in Susac syndrome. An amount of RNA that ranged from roughly 0.5 to 1 ug was reverse transcribed with random hexamers. TCRdb used MiXCR to reprocess the immunoSEQ multiplex PCR reads, holding one entry per CDR3 protein. The table records some 200,000 distinct CDR3 sequences, more than 90% of them present only once. The sample taken for sequencing was CD4+ T cells from PBMCs. All receptors derive from a human donor with multiple sclerosis.

The chain couples TRBV19 to TRBJ1-2, with D maybe TRBD1 (6 bases). The germline gives CDR1 LNHDA, CDR2 SQIVND (reference sequence). The CDR3 is made up of 16 amino acids. V lost 3 bases and J lost 7, with 21 bases in between. As DNA, the CDR3 is TGTGCCAGTAGTATCTCACTCACGGGGGCAATTGCTGGCTACACCTTC. This translates into CASSISLTGAIAGYTF. The full variable domain, its missing parts supplied by reference TRBV19 and TRBJ1-2, is DGGITQSPKYLFRKEGQNVTLSCEQNLNHDAMYWYRQDPGQGLRLIYYSQIVNDFQKGDIAEGYSVSREKKESFPLTVTSAQKNPTAFYLCASSISLTGAIAGYTFGSGTRLTVV.

This clonotype was detected once. The chain uses TRBV19 and TRBJ2-6; D unclear. The CDR3 spans 11 residues. Germline V CDR1 and CDR2: LNHDA, SQIVND (reference sequence). Trimming shortened V by 1 base and J by 13 bases, and 5 bases separated the two germline ends. CDR3 residues: CASSIGKVLTF. The CDR3 DNA reads as TGTGCCAGTAGTATAGGGAAAGTCCTGACTTTC.

This sequence joins TRBV9 and TRBJ2-1; 14 nucleotides match TRBD2. Losses at the gene ends were 3 bases for V and 7 bases for J; bases not matched to a gene: 6. Germline CDR1 SGDLS, CDR2 YYNGEE. CDR3 size: 16 residues. The CDR3 DNA is TGTGCCAGCAGCGCCTTGACTAGCGGGGGGGCTAATGAGCAGTTCTTC. As protein: CASSALTSGGANEQFF.

The chain combines TRBV25-1 with TRBJ2-7, with D possibly matching TRBD2 (6 bases). V was cut by 3 bases and J by 6 bases, with 21 bases left in between. The CDR3 runs 16 residues. CDR1 and CDR2 (germline): MGHDK, SYGVNS. CDR3 in amino acids: CASSDGAPGTGPEQYF. CDR3 bases: TGTGCCAGCAGTGATGGGGCCCCGGGGACTGGTCCCGAGCAGTACTTC.

V gene TRBV6-4 combines with J gene TRBJ1-6; D unclear. The CDR3 loop spans 13 amino acids. The germline V and J ends were trimmed by 2 bases and 10 bases, with 9 bases remaining between them. Germline V lookup: CDR1 MRHNA, CDR2 SNTAGT. CDR3 nucleotide sequence: TGTGCCAGCAGTGACAGGGAAGGATCACCCCTCCACTTT. This sequence encodes CASSDREGSPLHF.

This clonotype has just one count. The chain links TRBV7-9 to TRBJ1-2; 7 positions agree with TRBD1. The germline gives CDR1 SEHNR, CDR2 FQNEAQ (reference sequence). V lost 1 base, J lost 4 bases, and 6 bases stayed unmatched. The CDR3 spans 15 residues. Here the CDR3 reads CASSLGQGGTYGYTF. CDR3 bases: TGTGCCAGCAGCTTAGGACAGGGTGGCACCTATGGCTACACCTTC.

The DNA for the CDR3 is TGTGCCATCGATGAAGGGAGCAATCAGCCCCAGCATTTT. It yields the protein CAIDEGSNQPQHF. The chain uses TRBV6-5 and TRBJ1-5; D is ambiguous. Trimming removed 10 bases from V and 1 base from J, with 11 bases in between. Germline V gives CDR1 MNHEY, CDR2 SVGAGI. The CDR3 runs to 13 residues.

The V gene is TRBV20-1, the J gene TRBJ1-1, with D possibly matching TRBD1 (5 bases). This CDR3 spans 13 amino acids. Germline CDR1 and CDR2: DFQATT and SNEGSKA (reference sequence). V shed 6 bases and J shed 0 bases, with 11 bases lying between them. Here the CDR3 DNA reads TGCAGTGCCCGGACACCCCTGAACACTGAAGCTTTCTTT. This codes for CSARTPLNTEAFF.

The chain carries TRBV15 and TRBJ1-2; no definite D call. Trimming cost V 3 bases and J 8 bases, with 19 bases left between them. CDR1 is LNHNV, CDR2 YYDKDF, per germline (reference sequence). CDR3 size: 15 residues. The chain's CDR3 is CATSSTLRESEGYTF. In DNA, the CDR3 is TGTGCCACCAGCAGCACTTTACGGGAAAGCGAGGGCTACACCTTC.

V usage is TRBV24-1 and J usage is TRBJ2-3; 9 bases agree with TRBD1. The ends lost 10 bases at V and 2 bases at J; junction bases unmatched: 15. Germline lookup yields CDR1 KGHDR and CDR2 SFDVKD. The CDR3 is made up of 17 amino acids. Written as DNA, the CDR3 is TGTGCCACTAAAGAGGAAGGGGACAGGGAGATCACAGATACGCAGTATTTT. Amino acids: CATKEEGDREITDTQYF.